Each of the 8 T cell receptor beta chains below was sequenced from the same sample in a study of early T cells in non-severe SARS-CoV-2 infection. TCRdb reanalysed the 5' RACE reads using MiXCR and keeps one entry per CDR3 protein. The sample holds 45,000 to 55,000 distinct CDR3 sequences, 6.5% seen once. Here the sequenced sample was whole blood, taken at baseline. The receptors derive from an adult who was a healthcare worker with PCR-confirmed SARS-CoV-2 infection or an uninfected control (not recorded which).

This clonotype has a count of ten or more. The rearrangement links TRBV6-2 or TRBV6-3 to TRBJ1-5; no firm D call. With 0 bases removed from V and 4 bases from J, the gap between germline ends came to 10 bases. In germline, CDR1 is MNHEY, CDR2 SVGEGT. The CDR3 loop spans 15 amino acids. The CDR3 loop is CASSYSWTENQPQHF. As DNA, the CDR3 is TGTGCCAGCAGTTACTCCTGGACGGAGAATCAGCCCCAGCATTTT.

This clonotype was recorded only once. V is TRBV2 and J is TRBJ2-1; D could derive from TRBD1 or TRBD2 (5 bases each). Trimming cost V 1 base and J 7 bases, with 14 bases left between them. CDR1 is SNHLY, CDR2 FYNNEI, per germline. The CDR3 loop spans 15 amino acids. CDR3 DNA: TGTGCCAGCAGTGAAGGTGGGACGGGCGAAAATGAGCAGTTCTTC. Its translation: CASSEGGTGENEQFF.

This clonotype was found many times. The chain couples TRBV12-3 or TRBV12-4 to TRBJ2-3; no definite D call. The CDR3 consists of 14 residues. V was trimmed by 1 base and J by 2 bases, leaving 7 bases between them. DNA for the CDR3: TGTGCCAGCAGTTTAGGTCGTCCCACAGATACGCAGTATTTT. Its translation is CASSLGRPTDTQYF.

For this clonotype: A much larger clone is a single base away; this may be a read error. The CDR3 DNA is TGCAGTGTCCAGAGCGGACTAGGAAACGAGCAGTACTTC. Its translation is CSVQSGLGNEQYF. The chain employs TRBV20-1 and TRBJ2-7; 7 bases map to TRBD2. The length of the CDR3 is 13 residues. The germline CDR1 and CDR2 sequences are DFQATT and SNEGSKA (reference sequence). J lost 5 bases, V lost 7 bases, and 11 bases had no gene match.

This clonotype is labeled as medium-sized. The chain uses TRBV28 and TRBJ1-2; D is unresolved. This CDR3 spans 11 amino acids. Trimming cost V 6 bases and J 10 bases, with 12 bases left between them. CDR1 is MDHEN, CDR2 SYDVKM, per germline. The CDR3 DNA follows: TGTGCCAGCAGATGGTATAGGGACTACACCTTC. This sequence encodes CASRWYRDYTF.

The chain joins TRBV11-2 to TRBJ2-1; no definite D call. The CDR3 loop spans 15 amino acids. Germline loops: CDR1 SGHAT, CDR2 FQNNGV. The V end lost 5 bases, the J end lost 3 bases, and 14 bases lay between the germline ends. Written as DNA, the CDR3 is TGTGCCAGCAGCCCCAGCGAAATGCTCTACAATGAGCAGTTCTTC. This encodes CASSPSEMLYNEQFF.

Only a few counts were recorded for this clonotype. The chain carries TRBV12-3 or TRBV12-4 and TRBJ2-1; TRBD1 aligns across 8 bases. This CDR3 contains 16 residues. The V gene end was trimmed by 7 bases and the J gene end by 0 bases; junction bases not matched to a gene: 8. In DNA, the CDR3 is TGTGCCAGCAACCTAAGACAGGGGAACTCCTACAATGAGCAGTTCTTC. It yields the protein CASNLRQGNSYNEQFF.

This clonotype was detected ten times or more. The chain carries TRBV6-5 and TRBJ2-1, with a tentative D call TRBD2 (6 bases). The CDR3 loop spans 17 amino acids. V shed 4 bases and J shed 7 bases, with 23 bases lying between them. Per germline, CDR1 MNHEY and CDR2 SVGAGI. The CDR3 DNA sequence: TGTGCCAGCAGTTTCATCGTCGGGGGAGGAGGGTCTAATGAGCAGTTCTTC. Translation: CASSFIVGGGGSNEQFF.